This T cell receptor beta chain was retrieved from a study of shared clonotypes between healthy human individuals. The CDR3 loop spans 17 amino acids. CDR1 ENHRY and CDR2 SYGVKD come from the germline V gene. Trimming shortened V by 4 bases and J by 0 bases, and 13 bases separated the two germline ends. In replicate PCRs of sorted subsets, around 200 ng DNA, about 30,000 T cell genomes, was used. Only in-frame clones appear in the TCRdb table, and some are missing; sequencing was by immunoSEQ multiplex PCR. The sample records roughly 1,100,000 clones, about 80% being singletons. CD4+ cells underwent separation, giving CD45RA+ naive and CD45RA-negative memory subsets. Comment on this clone: Antigen unknown.

Overall study findings and caveats: Despite large depth, sorted-subset datasets appeared incompletely sequenced. Several donors shared 5% to 5.5% of their naive CD4 clonotypes.

The sample consisted of memory CD4+ T cells sorted from blood. Stated subset: CD45RA-negative fraction. The sequence was collected from a man between 18 and 29 years old in good health. The genes are TRBV10-3 and TRBJ2-6; the D gene is possibly TRBD1 (5 bases). CDR3: CAISGQGSPSGANVLTF. The CDR3 DNA sequence: TGTGCCATCAGTGGGCAGGGTTCCCCCTCTGGGGCCAACGTCCTGACTTTC.